Following are 25 T cell receptor beta chains from one sample sequenced in a study of OX40 agonist ivuxolimab in advanced cancers. Generated by immunoSEQ multiplex PCR, the TCRdb table keeps only in-frame clones and is missing some. This table has 20,000 or so clones, 82% appearing once. The specimen comprised CD4+ or CD8+ T cells sorted from blood, sampled in a trial of the OX40 agonist ivuxolimab. Receptors originate from an adult with an advanced solid tumor such as melanoma, head and neck, liver or kidney cancer.

The chain couples TRBV5-1 to TRBJ2-2, with D perhaps assigned TRBD1 or TRBD2 (6 bases each). CDR3 length: 14 residues. Trimming stripped 8 bases from V and 0 bases from J, with 11 bases between. Germline CDR1 is SGHRS and CDR2 is YFSETQ. Here the CDR3 DNA reads TGCGCCAGTGGGGGGCAGACGAACACCGGGGAGCTGTTTTTT. It translates to CASGGQTNTGELFF. Full variable domain (rest looked up from reference TRBV5-1 and TRBJ2-2): KAGVTQTPRYLIKTRGQQVTLSCSPISGHRSVSWYQQTPGQGLQFLFEYFSETQRNKGNFPGRFSGRQFSNSRSEMNVSTLELGDSALYLCASGGQTNTGELFFGEGSRLTVL.

The V call is TRBV29-1, the J call TRBJ1-2; D is perhaps TRBD1 (5 bases). CDR3 size: 11 residues. Germline V gene data show CDR1 as SQVTM and CDR2 as ANQGSEA. The CDR3, as DNA: TGCAGTGCCAGGGAGCCGCGGGGCTACACCTTC. Translation gives CSAREPRGYTF.

This clone is a singleton in its sample. The chain combines TRBV9 with TRBJ1-1, with TRBD1 matching 11 bases. J lost 0 bases, V lost 2 bases, and 15 bases had no gene match. Germline CDR1 reads SGDLS; CDR2 reads YYNGEE. The CDR3 totals 20 residues. This CDR3 reads CASSVDFYWTGGDLNTEAFF. CDR3 bases: TGTGCCAGCAGCGTCGATTTTTATTGGACAGGGGGCGACCTGAACACTGAAGCTTTCTTT.

The rearrangement joins TRBV11-1 to TRBJ2-7, with 7 bases matching TRBD1. CDR3 length equals 16 residues. From germline, CDR1 is SGHAT and CDR2 FQDESV (reference sequence). The V gene end was trimmed by 2 bases and the J gene end by 5 bases; junction bases not matched to a gene: 12. CDR3 sequence: CASSLTGRGRRDEQYF. Written as DNA, the CDR3 is TGTGCCAGCAGCTTAACCGGTAGGGGGCGTCGGGACGAGCAGTACTTC.

The chain has TRBV28 and TRBJ1-5; 9 bases agree with TRBD1. V lost 5 bases, J lost 4 bases, and 3 bases stayed unmatched. Germline loops: CDR1 MDHEN, CDR2 SYDVKM. This CDR3 has 14 amino acids. CDR3 sequence (DNA): TGTGCCAGCAGTCCCGGGACAGGGAATCAGCCCCAGCATTTT. Translation: CASSPGTGNQPQHF.

V gene TRBV28 combines with J gene TRBJ2-7; tentative D call: TRBD1 (5 bases). Trimming removed 3 bases at V and 6 bases at J, with 9 bases between. This CDR3 is built from 12 residues. Germline V lookup: CDR1 MDHEN, CDR2 SYDVKM. The CDR3 here is CASSFGAIEQYF. CDR3 nucleotides: TGTGCCAGCAGTTTTGGGGCGATCGAGCAGTACTTC.

The V call is TRBV28, the J call TRBJ2-4; perhaps TRBD2 as D (5 bases). The germline V and J ends were trimmed by 1 base and 0 bases, with 13 bases remaining between them. Germline lookup yields CDR1 MDHEN and CDR2 SYDVKM. The CDR3 runs to 17 residues. The CDR3 reads CASSLFPSPVAKNIQYF. CDR3 nucleotides: TGTGCCAGCAGTTTATTCCCTAGCCCGGTAGCCAAAAACATTCAGTACTTC.

CDR3 loop: CASSTTGTSYIQFF. Written as DNA, the CDR3 is TGTGCCAGCAGTACGACCGGGACTAGTTATATCCAGTTCTTC. J is TRBJ2-1 and V is TRBV7-2, with TRBD2 identical over 8 bases. This CDR3 contains 14 residues. Germline V gene data show CDR1 as SGHTA and CDR2 as FQGNSA. With 6 bases clipped from V and 13 bases from J, the junction kept 14 bases outside the gene matches.

The CDR3: CASSRDRGQGYTF. In DNA form, the CDR3 reads TGTGCCAGCAGCAGGGACAGGGGGCAAGGCTACACCTTC. The chain employs TRBV7-2 and TRBJ1-2, with 12 bases fitting TRBD1. Germline V gene data show CDR1 as SGHTA and CDR2 as FQGNSA. Trimming at V came to 5 bases and at J to 8 bases, leaving 3 bases not matched to a gene. The CDR3 extends over 13 amino acids.

V is TRBV6-5 and J is TRBJ1-6; the D gene is possibly TRBD1 (6 bases). Deletions cut 6 bases from V and 5 bases from J, with 14 bases between. CDR3 size: 15 residues. The germline CDR1 and CDR2 sequences are MNHEY and SVGAGI. This CDR3 is CASSAPGHNNSPLHF. The DNA for the CDR3 is TGTGCCAGCAGCGCACCGGGACATAATAATTCACCCCTCCACTTT.

The chain uses TRBV18 and TRBJ2-2; D call uncertain. The V gene lost 1 base and the J gene lost 6 bases, with 3 bases spanning the gap. CDR3 length: 12 amino acids. Germline CDR1 and CDR2: KGHSH and LQKENI. CDR3 in amino acids: CASSPLAGELFF. For the CDR3, the DNA is TGTGCCAGCTCACCACTCGCCGGGGAGCTGTTTTTT.

In nucleotides, the CDR3 is TGTGCCACCAGCTCCCTCCCCGGGGGAACCCAAGAGACCCAGTACTTC. Its translation: CATSSLPGGTQETQYF. The chain carries TRBV15 and TRBJ2-5, with a possible D match to TRBD2 (6 bases). Trimming pared 5 bases from V and 1 base from J, leaving 17 bases between. Germline V gene data show CDR1 as LNHNV and CDR2 as YYDKDF (reference sequence). This CDR3 is 16 amino acids long.

This sequence joins TRBV2 and TRBJ1-3; 9 positions match TRBD1. This CDR3 region has 15 residues. J lost 2 bases, V lost 6 bases, and 5 bases had no gene match. CDR1 is SNHLY and CDR2 is FYNNEI in the germline V gene. CDR3 region: CASRPGTGTGNTIYF. For the CDR3, the DNA is TGTGCCAGCAGGCCCGGGACAGGGACTGGAAACACCATATATTTT. The variable domain in full, completed from reference TRBV2 and TRBJ1-3, reads EPEVTQTPSHQVTQMGQEVILRCVPISNHLYFYWYRQILGQKVEFLVSFYNNEISEKSEIFDDQFSVERPDGSNFTLKIRSTKLEDSAMYFCASRPGTGTGNTIYFGEGSWLTVV.

V usage is TRBV19 and J usage is TRBJ2-3; D might be TRBD2 (6 bases). The CDR3 covers 16 residues. V dropped 5 bases and J dropped 4 bases, with 19 bases sitting between them. In germline, CDR1 is LNHDA, CDR2 SQIVND (reference sequence). Written as DNA, the CDR3 is TGTGCCAGTAGTCGAACCTTAGCGGAAAGGGCAGATACGCAGTATTTT. The encoded protein is CASSRTLAERADTQYF.

The rearrangement uses TRBV7-2 and TRBJ1-5, with D tentatively TRBD1 (5 bases). Germline V CDR1 and CDR2: SGHTA, FQGNSA. The V end lost 1 base, the J end lost 5 bases, and 9 bases lay between the germline ends. This CDR3 is built from 14 residues. CDR3 nucleotide sequence: TGTGCCAGCAGCTTAGTCACAGGAGATCAGCCCCAGCATTTT. Protein product: CASSLVTGDQPQHF.

The chain carries TRBV7-9 and TRBJ1-2, with unresolved D. The CDR3 is 12 amino acids. Germline CDR1 reads SEHNR; CDR2 reads FQNEAQ (reference sequence). V dropped 2 bases and J dropped 6 bases, with 7 bases sitting between them. This CDR3 is CASSLTADGYTF. In nucleotides, the CDR3 is TGTGCCAGCAGCTTAACAGCCGATGGCTACACCTTC.

The rearrangement links TRBV9 to TRBJ2-1; TRBD2 might be the D (6 bases). Deletions cut 0 bases from V and 15 bases from J, with 16 bases between. From germline, CDR1 is SGDLS and CDR2 YYNGEE. The CDR3 spans 13 residues. CDR3 in DNA: TGTGCCAGCAGCGTAGCGGGAGCTAGCAAGCTGTTCTTC. The encoded protein is CASSVAGASKLFF.

This clone came up once. This chain connects TRBV7-9 to TRBJ2-1, with D perhaps matching TRBD1 (6 bases). Deletions cut 0 bases from V and 13 bases from J, with 13 bases between. This CDR3 has 13 residues. Germline V gene lookup returns CDR1 SEHNR and CDR2 FQNEAQ (reference sequence). As DNA, the CDR3 is TGTGCCAGCAGCTTAGCGTTGGGGGCCCCCCAGTTCTTC. Translated: CASSLALGAPQFF.

This chain uses TRBV6-6 with TRBJ1-5, with unresolved D. V was pared by 7 bases and J by 4 bases, with 14 bases between. The CDR3 has 14 residues. Looked up from germline, CDR1 is MNHNY and CDR2 is SVGAGI (reference sequence). CDR3 region: CASTPSTGNQPQHF. In DNA, the CDR3 is TGTGCCAGCACCCCATCGACCGGTAATCAGCCCCAGCATTTT.

The rearrangement links TRBV4-1 to TRBJ1-2, with 7 bases lining up with TRBD1. The V gene end was trimmed by 9 bases and the J gene end by 4 bases; junction bases not matched to a gene: 8. Per the germline V gene, CDR1 is MGHRA and CDR2 is YSYEKL. The CDR3 contains 13 residues. The CDR3 sequence: CASADRRGYGYTF. For the CDR3, the DNA is TGCGCCAGTGCGGACAGGCGGGGCTATGGCTACACCTTC.

This chain joins TRBV14 and TRBJ1-6, with D perhaps TRBD1 (6 bases). Germline values: CDR1 SGHDN, CDR2 FVKESK. This CDR3 has 16 amino acids. Trimming took off 4 bases at V and 3 bases at J, with 13 bases between the two ends. The CDR3 coding sequence is TGTGCCAGCAGCCGGGGGGCGAAACTCTATAATTCACCCCTCCACTTT. As protein: CASSRGAKLYNSPLHF.

The J gene is TRBJ2-2, the V gene TRBV7-2; 7 positions match TRBD2. The germline CDR1 and CDR2 sequences are SGHTA and FQGNSA. Unmatched junction bases numbered 4, after V lost 0 bases and J lost 6 bases. The CDR3 is made up of 15 amino acids. The CDR3 here is CASSLAGGVSGELFF. In DNA form, the CDR3 reads TGTGCCAGCAGCTTAGCGGGAGGGGTCTCCGGGGAGCTGTTTTTT.

V gene TRBV5-1 combines with J gene TRBJ2-2, with D possibly matching TRBD1 (5 bases). The CDR3 consists of 13 residues. Trimming removed 5 bases at V and 3 bases at J, with 8 bases between. CDR1 is SGHRS and CDR2 is YFSETQ in the germline V gene. The CDR3 protein is CASRDTDTGELFF. The CDR3 nucleotides read TGCGCCAGCAGGGACACTGACACCGGGGAGCTGTTTTTT.

The V gene is TRBV6-5, the J gene TRBJ2-7; D unclear. This CDR3 region has 15 residues. Germline CDR1 reads MNHEY; CDR2 reads SVGAGI. Trimming took 2 bases from V and 2 from J, leaving 13 bases between them. The CDR3 nucleotides are TGTGCCAGCAGTTACATGGTCGGCAGAGCCTACGAGCAGTACTTC. Amino acid sequence: CASSYMVGRAYEQYF.

This chain uses TRBV27 with TRBJ2-1; D is unresolved. CDR3 length equals 14 residues. Germline CDR1 MNHEY, CDR2 SMNVEV (reference sequence). Trimming cost V 1 base and J 10 bases, with 14 bases left between them. CDR3 sequence: CASSLYERAGEQFF. CDR3 DNA sequence: TGTGCCAGCAGTTTATATGAAAGGGCTGGCGAGCAGTTCTTC.